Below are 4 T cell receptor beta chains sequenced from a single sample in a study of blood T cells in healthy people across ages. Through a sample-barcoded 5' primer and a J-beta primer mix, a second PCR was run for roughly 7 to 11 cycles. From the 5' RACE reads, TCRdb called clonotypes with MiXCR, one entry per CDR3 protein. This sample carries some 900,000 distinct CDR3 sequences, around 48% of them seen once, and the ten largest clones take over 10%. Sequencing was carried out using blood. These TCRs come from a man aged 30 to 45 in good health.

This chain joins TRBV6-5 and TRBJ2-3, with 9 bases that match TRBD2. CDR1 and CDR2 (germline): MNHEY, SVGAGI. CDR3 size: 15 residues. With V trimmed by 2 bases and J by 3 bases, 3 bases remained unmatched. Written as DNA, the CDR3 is TGTGCCAGCAGTTACGGGCGGGGGGGGACAGATACGCAGTATTTT. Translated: CASSYGRGGTDTQYF.

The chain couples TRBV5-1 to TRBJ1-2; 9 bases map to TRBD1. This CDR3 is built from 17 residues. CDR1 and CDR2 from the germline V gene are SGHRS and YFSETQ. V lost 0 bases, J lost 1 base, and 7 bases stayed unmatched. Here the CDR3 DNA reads TGCGCCAGCAGCTTGGCAACAGGGGGCTCGTTTAACTATGGCTACACCTTC. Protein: CASSLATGGSFNYGYTF.

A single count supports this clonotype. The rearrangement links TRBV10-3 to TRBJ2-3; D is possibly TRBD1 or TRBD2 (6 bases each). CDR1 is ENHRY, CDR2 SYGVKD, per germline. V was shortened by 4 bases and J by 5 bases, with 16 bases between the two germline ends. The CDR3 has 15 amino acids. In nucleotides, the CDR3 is TGTGCCATCAGTGTGGGGGGCAGTCCTGGAGATACGCAGTATTTT. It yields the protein CAISVGGSPGDTQYF.

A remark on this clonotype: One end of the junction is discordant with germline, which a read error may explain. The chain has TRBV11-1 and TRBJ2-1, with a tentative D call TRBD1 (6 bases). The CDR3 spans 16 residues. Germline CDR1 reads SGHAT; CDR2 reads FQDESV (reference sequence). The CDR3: CASSPRRRGSYNAQFF. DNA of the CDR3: TGTGCCAGCAGCCCCCGCCGTAGGGGGTCCTACAATGCGCAGTTCTTC.